The 3 T cell receptor beta chains reported below all come from one sample, sequenced in a study of blood T cell repertoires in COVID-19. Profiling relied on immunoSEQ multiplex PCR, and the TCRdb table lists in-frame clones only, not all of them. The profile shows 200,000 to 250,000 clones, over 75% of them singletons. What was sequenced was peripheral blood. The receptors here all came from a middle-aged woman with acute or convalescent COVID-19.

This sequence joins TRBV27 and TRBJ2-3; TRBD1 is a possible D gene (6 bases). This CDR3 is 15 amino acids long. V lost 8 bases and J lost 4, with 19 bases in between. CDR1 and CDR2 from the germline V gene are MNHEY and SMNVEV (reference sequence). The CDR3 DNA follows: TGTGCCAGCGGAGGTACAGGGAAGGGGGCAGATACGCAGTATTTT. Protein sequence: CASGGTGKGADTQYF.

V and J are TRBV6-5 and TRBJ1-1; the D is unclear. Trimming took 10 bases from V and 1 from J, leaving 10 bases between them. The CDR3 is 12 residues long. Germline V gene data show CDR1 as MNHEY and CDR2 as SVGAGI. The CDR3 DNA reads as TGTGCCACCGAGGGAGGGAACACTGAAGCTTTCTTT. The encoded protein is CATEGGNTEAFF.

The chain recombines TRBV2 with TRBJ1-4; no clear D gene. CDR3 length: 11 amino acids. The V end was cut by 6 bases, the J end by 8 bases, with 7 bases between. Germline assignment: CDR1 SNHLY and CDR2 FYNNEI. The CDR3 DNA follows: TGTGCCAGCAGAGCCGTAGAAAAACTGTTTTTT. Translation gives CASRAVEKLFF.